The 24 T cell receptor beta chains given below trace back to one sample, sequenced in a study of T cell responses to AZD1222 COVID-19 vaccine. Some clones are missing from TCRdb's copy, which holds only in-frame ones; the method was immunoSEQ multiplex PCR. The table lists over 120,000 clones, about 93% of them singletons. The source material was peripheral blood, sampled on day 0 of AZD1222 vaccination. The receptors derive from an adult in good health.

Points on this clone: The junction does not match germline at one end; this may be a read error. CDR3 region: CASSLGPNTEAFF. The CDR3, as DNA: TGCGCCAGCAGTTTGGGACCAAACACTGAAGCTTTCTTT. The rearrangement uses TRBV5-1 and TRBJ1-1; D possibly corresponds to TRBD1 (5 bases). Looked up from germline, CDR1 is SGHRS and CDR2 is YFSETQ. CDR3 length equals 13 residues.

On this clone: This CDR3 is also generated by other DNA sequences in the sample. In nucleotides, the CDR3 is TGTGCCAGCAGTACAAACACCGGGGAGCTGTTTTTT. It translates to CASSTNTGELFF. The chain links TRBV6-2 or TRBV6-3 to TRBJ2-2; no clear D gene. The CDR3 extends over 12 amino acids. Deletions cut 5 bases from V and 2 bases from J, with 3 bases between. Germline lookup yields CDR1 MNHEY and CDR2 SVGEGT.

The chain has TRBV6-5 and TRBJ1-5; 8 bases fit TRBD1. CDR3 length: 14 amino acids. V lost 6 bases, J lost 3 bases, and 4 bases stayed unmatched. Germline CDR1 MNHEY, CDR2 SVGAGI. CDR3 amino acids: CASRRQGINQPQHF. The CDR3 DNA is TGTGCCAGCAGACGACAGGGGATCAATCAGCCCCAGCATTTT.

This clone occurred once. The chain recombines TRBV2 with TRBJ2-1; 10 positions match TRBD1. Losses at the gene ends were 6 bases for V and 8 bases for J; bases not matched to a gene: 1. Germline V CDR1 and CDR2: SNHLY, FYNNEI. This CDR3 has 12 amino acids. CDR3 loop: CASRDRGDEQFF. The DNA for the CDR3 is TGTGCCAGCAGGGACAGGGGGGATGAGCAGTTCTTC.

The chain combines TRBV7-9 with TRBJ1-2; D ambiguous. Between the trimmed V and J ends, which lost 3 bases and 3 bases, there was a span of 14 bases. The CDR3 loop spans 15 amino acids. The germline CDR1 and CDR2 sequences are SEHNR and FQNEAQ (reference sequence). The CDR3 coding sequence is TGTGCCAGCAGCTTTGCGGACTCCCGCGACTATGGCTACACCTTC. This translates into CASSFADSRDYGYTF.

V usage is TRBV11-1 and J usage is TRBJ2-1; 7 bases map to TRBD2. This CDR3 comprises 16 residues. Germline CDR1 and CDR2: SGHAT and FQDESV (reference sequence). J lost 4 bases, V lost 0 bases, and 6 bases had no gene match. Written as DNA, the CDR3 is TGTGCCAGCAGCTTAGCGGGGGGGGTAGGGTACAATGAGCAGTTCTTC. The encoded protein is CASSLAGGVGYNEQFF.

V and J are TRBV7-2 and TRBJ2-1; maybe TRBD2 (6 bases). Germline V gene data show CDR1 as SGHTA and CDR2 as FQGNSA. V lost 5 bases, J lost 2 bases, and 16 bases lay in between. This CDR3 region has 16 residues. This CDR3 reads CASSSVGGVAYNEQFF. The CDR3 DNA reads TGTGCCAGCAGCAGTGTTGGAGGGGTTGCCTACAATGAGCAGTTCTTC.

This chain connects TRBV6-5 to TRBJ2-7, with 15 bases fitting TRBD2. CDR3 length equals 15 residues. CDR1 MNHEY and CDR2 SVGAGI come from the germline V gene. The V and J ends lost 5 bases and 8 bases, in that order; junction bases with no gene match: 7. Here the CDR3 reads CASSPRGTSGRKQYF. CDR3 in DNA: TGTGCCAGCAGTCCCCGCGGGACTAGCGGGAGGAAGCAGTACTTC.

The chain employs TRBV21-1 and TRBJ2-3; the DNA was not used to check the table's D call, TRBD2. TRBV21-1 represents a pseudogene. This CDR3 is built from 14 residues. The CDR3 loop is CASSKGLDADTQYF. The CDR3 DNA reads as TGTGCCAGCAGCAAAGGGCTAGATGCAGATACGCAGTATTTT.

V and J are TRBV9 and TRBJ1-1; a possible D gene is TRBD1 (6 bases). The CDR3 runs 15 residues. The ends were cut back, 0 bases at V and 6 bases at J, with 15 bases in the middle. Germline-derived CDR1 and CDR2 are SGDLS and YYNGEE. The DNA for the CDR3 is TGTGCCAGCAGCGTAGAGGGCAGGGGTAGGGCTGAAGCTTTCTTT. This translates into CASSVEGRGRAEAFF.

This chain links TRBV15 with TRBJ2-5; tentatively, D is TRBD2 (5 bases). V was shortened by 5 bases and J by 5 bases, with 9 bases between the two germline ends. This CDR3 region has 12 residues. The V gene's germline CDR1 is LNHNV and CDR2 YYDKDF (reference sequence). CDR3 loop: CATSPGMETQYF. The CDR3 nucleotides are TGTGCCACCAGCCCGGGGATGGAGACCCAGTACTTC.

The table lists this clone with a few counts. The junction and the germline gene differ at one end; a read error may be behind it. The V call is TRBV7-7, the J call TRBJ2-1; a possible D gene is TRBD2 (7 bases). This CDR3 comprises 14 residues. CDR1 and CDR2 (germline): SSHAT, FNYEAQ (reference sequence). Here the CDR3 reads CASSLGGADSEQFF. The CDR3, as DNA: TGTGCCAGCAGTTTAGGGGGGGCTGACAGTGAGCAGTTCTTC.

This chain uses TRBV5-6 with TRBJ2-7, with D unclear. The V end was cut by 4 bases, the J end by 6 bases, with 14 bases between. The CDR3 loop spans 13 amino acids. The germline V gene encodes CDR1 SGHDT and CDR2 YYEEEE. CDR3 nucleotides: TGTGCCAGCAGCACCCCCGGTCTAATCGAGCAGTACTTC. It specifies CASSTPGLIEQYF.

The chain carries TRBV27 and TRBJ2-7, with unresolved D. Germline loops: CDR1 MNHEY, CDR2 SMNVEV (reference sequence). This CDR3 has 14 residues. The germline V and J ends were trimmed by 6 bases and 4 bases, with 16 bases remaining between them. CDR3 sequence: CASRPRVVGYEQYF. The CDR3 bases are TGTGCCAGCAGGCCCCGGGTCGTCGGATACGAGCAGTACTTC.

The chain couples TRBV5-1 to TRBJ2-7; the match to TRBD2 covers 13 bases. Germline values: CDR1 SGHRS, CDR2 YFSETQ. The CDR3 extends over 15 amino acids. The V gene end was trimmed by 4 bases and the J gene end by 7 bases; junction bases not matched to a gene: 8. CDR3 sequence (DNA): TGCGCCAGCAGCCAAGGGACTAGCGGGGCTGGGGAGCAGTACTTC. This gives the protein CASSQGTSGAGEQYF.

The chain recombines TRBV6-5 with TRBJ2-7; TRBD2 matches at 8 bases. Germline lookup yields CDR1 MNHEY and CDR2 SVGAGI. J was trimmed by 3 bases and V by 0 bases; bases with no gene match: 7. This CDR3 is 16 amino acids long. CDR3 coding DNA: TGTGCCAGCAGTTACTCGATCGCTAGCGGGCGCTACGAGCAGTACTTC. Encoded protein: CASSYSIASGRYEQYF.

V gene TRBV2 combines with J gene TRBJ2-1; 11 positions agree with TRBD2. This CDR3 has 14 amino acids. Germline V gene data show CDR1 as SNHLY and CDR2 as FYNNEI. The V segment lost 6 bases and the J segment 3 bases; nucleotides outside the gene matches: 1. The CDR3, as DNA: TGTGCCAGCAGACTAGCGGGAGTCTACAATGAGCAGTTCTTC. Translated, it gives CASRLAGVYNEQFF.

The chain uses TRBV6-5 and TRBJ1-5; 8 positions match TRBD1. Germline-derived CDR1 and CDR2 are MNHEY and SVGAGI. V was pared by 5 bases and J by 4 bases, with 7 bases of the junction left unmatched. CDR3 size: 15 residues. CDR3 nucleotide sequence: TGTGCCAGCAGTCGCGGACAGGGTCGAAATCAGCCCCAGCATTTT. This sequence encodes CASSRGQGRNQPQHF.

CDR3 protein: CAWSGTTLGNTIYF. CDR3 bases: TGTGCCTGGAGTGGGACCACCTTAGGCAACACCATATATTTT. V is TRBV30 and J is TRBJ1-3; D gene uncertain. The V end was cut by 1 base, the J end by 7 bases, with 14 bases between. The germline gives CDR1 GTSNPN, CDR2 SVGIG (reference sequence). CDR3 length equals 14 residues.

This clone was seen more than once but under ten times. The CDR3 DNA reads TGTGCCAGCAGTATCACAGGTTCGAGTGGCTACACCTTC. It encodes CASSITGSSGYTF. The chain links TRBV27 to TRBJ1-2, with D possibly being TRBD1 (5 bases). The germline V gene has CDR1 MNHEY and CDR2 SMNVEV (reference sequence). V lost 5 bases and J 7 bases, leaving 14 bases between the germline ends. This CDR3 has 13 residues.

V usage is TRBV11-1 and J usage is TRBJ2-7; D assignment may be TRBD1 or TRBD2 (5 bases each). The CDR3 covers 15 residues. V dropped 5 bases and J dropped 0 bases, with 14 bases sitting between them. Germline-derived CDR1 and CDR2 are SGHAT and FQDESV (reference sequence). The CDR3 DNA is TGTGCCAGCAGCCCCGGGACCCCGGGCTCCTACGAGCAGTACTTC. This sequence encodes CASSPGTPGSYEQYF.

This chain uses TRBV11-2 with TRBJ2-3; 8 bases agree with TRBD1. Germline CDR1 reads SGHAT; CDR2 reads FQNNGV. The CDR3 is 18 amino acids. V lost 2 bases and J lost 4; bases outside the gene matches: 14. This chain's CDR3 is CASSLIMWSAGGADTQYF. The CDR3 DNA sequence: TGTGCCAGCAGCTTAATTATGTGGTCCGCAGGGGGCGCAGATACGCAGTATTTT.

The chain carries TRBV12-2 and TRBJ2-7. TRBV12-2 is a documented pseudogene. The CDR3 spans 13 residues. As DNA, the CDR3 is TGTGCAAGTCGTACCGGGCCTCACTACGAGCAGTACTTC. It encodes CASRTGPHYEQYF.

The chain recombines TRBV3-1 (or the pseudogene TRBV3-2) with TRBJ2-7; D is unresolved. Germline V gene sequence: CDR1 LGHDT, CDR2 YNNKEL (reference sequence). This CDR3 region has 12 residues. The V end lost 0 bases, the J end lost 9 bases, and 9 bases lay between the germline ends. CDR3 sequence reads: CASSQDLGWQYF. The CDR3 DNA follows: TGTGCCAGCAGCCAAGATCTAGGCTGGCAGTACTTC.